The rows below give T cell receptor beta chains drawn from one sample of a study of beta chain features in type 1 diabetes. The protocol was immunoSEQ multiplex PCR, while the TCRdb copy is restricted to in-frame clones and leaves out a portion. The sample has 400,000 to 450,000 clones, approximately 15% seen once. What was sequenced was naive CD4+ T cells from blood. The source is a man in his thirties or forties in good health. CDR3s include the opening cysteine and the closing phenylalanine or tryptophan. A D gene is named only where the DNA matches it firmly. Clone size is not always given. Where it is, it says once, few, many or a class for expanded clones.

TRBV5-1,TRBD1,-,TRBJ2-1,TGCGCCAGCAGCGAGACAGGGCGGAAGCAGTTCTTC,CASSETGRKQFF
TRBV6-6,TRBD2,few,TRBJ2-3,TGTGCCAGCAGCCCGACTAGCGGGAGACTCACAGATACGCAGTATTTT,CASSPTSGRLTDTQYF
TRBV6-6,-,-,TRBJ1-4,TGTGCCAGCAGTTACTCGAGCGTTAATGAAAAACTGTTTTTT,CASSYSSVNEKLFF
TRBV10-3,-,-,TRBJ2-3,TGTGCCATCAGTGAGTCACCGACGGAAAACACAGATACGCAGTATTTT,CAISESPTENTDTQYF
TRBV11-3,-,-,TRBJ2-3,TGTGCCAGCAGCTATGCCCGGGGAGGTACAGATACGCAGTATTTT,CASSYARGGTDTQYF
TRBV7-9,-,many,TRBJ2-1,TGTGCCAGCAGCCAATCGGGATCCCGATACAATGAGCAGTTCTTC,CASSQSGSRYNEQFF
TRBV23-1,-,many,TRBJ1-5,TGCGCCAGCAGTCGGGACGGAAATAATCAGCCCCAGCATTTT,CASSRDGNNQPQHF
TRBV5-4,-,few,TRBJ1-2,TGTGCCAGCAGCACGGACACCCTAGTCTATGGCTACACCTTC,CASSTDTLVYGYTF
TRBV18,TRBD2,once,TRBJ2-3,TGTGCCAGCTCGCCGGGAGGCGATACGCAGTATTTT,CASSPGGDTQYF
TRBV7-2,TRBD2,few,TRBJ2-3,TGTGCCAGCAGCCCGCCGGGACTAGCGGGGGGGCTGGTGAATACGCAGTATTTT,CASSPPGLAGGLVNTQYF
TRBV29-1,-,few,TRBJ1-1,TGCAGTGGGGTGAACACTGAAGCTTTCTTT,CSGVNTEAFF
TRBV30,-,few,TRBJ1-2,TGTGCCTGGACCATAGGGACCAGTGCCTCCCTCTATGGCTACACCTTC,CAWTIGTSASLYGYTF
TRBV6-4,-,-,TRBJ2-1,TGTGCCAGCAGTGTGGGGAGTATGGCTTCCAATGAGCAGTTCTTC,CASSVGSMASNEQFF
TRBV2,-,few,TRBJ2-6,TGTGCCAGCAGTCGCCCGGGGACTGGGGCCAACGTCCTGACTTTC,CASSRPGTGANVLTF
TRBV12-5,TRBD1,-,TRBJ1-2,TGTGCTAGTGGTCGGGACAGGGGTATCGGCTACACCTTC,CASGRDRGIGYTF
TRBV7-3,-,-,TRBJ2-3,TGTGCCAGCAGCCAATCAGGGTTTACAGATACGCAGTATTTT,CASSQSGFTDTQYF
TRBV7-2,-,few,TRBJ1-2,TGTGCCAGCAGCCCGGTTGGGTTGACTGGCTACACCTTC,CASSPVGLTGYTF
TRBV10-3,TRBD1,few,TRBJ2-7,TGTGCCATCACTAGGGACAGGAACGAGCAGTACTTC,CAITRDRNEQYF
TRBV2,-,-,TRBJ2-3,TGTGCCAGCAGAGTGGGGAATACGCAGTATTTT,CASRVGNTQYF
TRBV5-1,TRBD1,once,TRBJ2-5,TGCGCCAGCAGCCTGGGACAGGGCAAAGAGACCCAGTACTTC,CASSLGQGKETQYF
TRBV18,-,few,TRBJ2-7,TGTGCCAGCTCACCACCTGGACCCTACGAGCAGTACTTC,CASSPPGPYEQYF
TRBV14,-,-,TRBJ1-2,TGTGCCAGCAGCCGGGAGAGTGGTGGCTACACCTTC,CASSRESGGYTF
TRBV10-3,-,-,TRBJ1-1,TGTGCCACAACCTACAGGGAAGGTGCTGAAGCTTTCTTT,CATTYREGAEAFF
TRBV29-1,-,-,TRBJ1-2,TGCAGCGTTAAGTACATCTATGGCTACACCTTC,CSVKYIYGYTF
TRBV4-1,TRBD1,few,TRBJ1-2,TGCGCCAGCAGCGGGACAGGGGGCATAGGCTACACCTTC,CASSGTGGIGYTF
TRBV20-1,-,few,TRBJ2-3,TGCAGTGCGTTCCGCGGGGATACGCAGTATTTT,CSAFRGDTQYF
TRBV2,-,once,TRBJ2-3,TGTGCCAGCAGGAGCGTCGGTGTGACAGATACGCAGTATTTT,CASRSVGVTDTQYF
TRBV5-1,-,-,TRBJ1-4,TGCGCCAGCAGCTCGGCCCCGCTGGTTGAAAAACTGTTTTTT,CASSSAPLVEKLFF
TRBV2,-,once,TRBJ2-2,TGTGCCAGCAGACCCATGGTGCAGAGCACCGGGGAGCTGTTTTTT,CASRPMVQSTGELFF
TRBV6-1,-,few,TRBJ2-4,TGTGCCAGCACGGATTTTTTCAAAAACATTCAGTACTTC,CASTDFFKNIQYF
TRBV19,-,few,TRBJ2-5,TGTGCCAGTAGTCAGGACAGCCAAGAGACCCAGTACTTC,CASSQDSQETQYF
TRBV5-6,-,few,TRBJ1-2,TGTGCCAGCAGCTTGGCCCTACAGGGTAGAATGGACTATGGCTACACCTTC,CASSLALQGRMDYGYTF
TRBV19,TRBD1,-,TRBJ2-7,TGTGCCAGTAGTAGCAGGGGGAGTAGAGACTACGAGCAGTACTTC,CASSSRGSRDYEQYF
TRBV13,TRBD2,many,TRBJ2-5,TGTGCCAGCAGCCTACTAGCGCGAGAGACCCAGTACTTC,CASSLLARETQYF
TRBV5-6,TRBD1,-,TRBJ1-2,TGTGCCAGCAGCCCCACTCTCGAGGACAGGGGCGTATATGGCTACACCTTC,CASSPTLEDRGVYGYTF
TRBV7-2,-,few,TRBJ2-3,TGTGCCAGCAGCTTTGGCGGGGGCAGGAGGACAGATACGCAGTATTTT,CASSFGGGRRTDTQYF
TRBV11-1,-,-,TRBJ2-1,TGTGCCAGCAGCCTGGATACCTTAAGCAATGAGCAGTTCTTC,CASSLDTLSNEQFF
TRBV2,TRBD1,few,TRBJ1-6,TGTGCCAGCAGTTTACAGGGGGCTTCACCCCTCCACTTT,CASSLQGASPLHF
TRBV19,-,few,TRBJ2-5,TGTGCCAGTAGCGGCCCTGGGGTAGGGGAGACCCAGTACTTC,CASSGPGVGETQYF
TRBV29-1,-,-,TRBJ2-4,TGCAGCGTTGATCCAGGGGCCAAAAACATTCAGTACTTC,CSVDPGAKNIQYF
TRBV29-1,-,few,TRBJ2-5,TGCAGCGTTATGCGGGGACTGAAAGAGACCCAGTACTTC,CSVMRGLKETQYF
TRBV6-5,-,-,TRBJ2-5,TGTGCCAGCAGTTGGAGGGTGAAAGAGACCCAGTACTTC,CASSWRVKETQYF
TRBV30,-,-,TRBJ2-2,TGTGCCCACTCCCGGGGCACCGGGGAGCTGTTTTTT,CAHSRGTGELFF
TRBV25-1,TRBD1,-,TRBJ2-3,TGTGCCAGCAGCGCTCCGGGACAGGGGACTACGACGCAGTATTTT,CASSAPGQGTTTQYF
TRBV6-5,-,few,TRBJ1-2,TGTGCCAGCAGCCGGTTCGGACACCGGGATGGCTACACCTTC,CASSRFGHRDGYTF
TRBV9,TRBD2,few,TRBJ2-5,TGTGCCAGCAGCGTAGGGCGAGCGGGGGGCCAAGAGACCCAGTACTTC,CASSVGRAGGQETQYF
TRBV5-1,-,-,TRBJ1-5,TGCGCCAGCAGCTTGGGAGGGGACAATCAGCCCCAGCATTTT,CASSLGGDNQPQHF
TRBV9,TRBD1,-,TRBJ2-3,TGTGCCAGCAGCGTAGCCCCCGGGACAGAGCAGTATTTT,CASSVAPGTEQYF
TRBV5-4,TRBD2,-,TRBJ2-3,TGTGCCAGCAGCGAGGGGAGTAGCGGGGGTTTTGATACGCAGTATTTT,CASSEGSSGGFDTQYF
TRBV7-2,-,-,TRBJ1-6,TGTGCCAGCAGCTTAGTCGTATTGCGGGAGTCACCCCTCCACTTT,CASSLVVLRESPLHF